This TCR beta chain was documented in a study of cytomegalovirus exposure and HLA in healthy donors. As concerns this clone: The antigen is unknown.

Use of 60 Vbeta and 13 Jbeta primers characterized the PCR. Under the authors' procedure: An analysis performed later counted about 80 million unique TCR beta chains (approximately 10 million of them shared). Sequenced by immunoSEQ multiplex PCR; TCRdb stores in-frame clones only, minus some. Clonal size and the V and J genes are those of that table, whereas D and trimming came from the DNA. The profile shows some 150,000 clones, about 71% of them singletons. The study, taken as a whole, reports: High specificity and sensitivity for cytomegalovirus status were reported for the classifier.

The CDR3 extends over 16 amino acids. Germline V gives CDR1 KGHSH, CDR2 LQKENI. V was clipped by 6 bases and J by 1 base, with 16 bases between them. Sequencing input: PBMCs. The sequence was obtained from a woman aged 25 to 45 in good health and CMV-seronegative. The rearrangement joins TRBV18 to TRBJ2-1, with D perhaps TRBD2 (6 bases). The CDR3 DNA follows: TGTGCCAGCTCCCCCACCCCCGGGACTTCCTACAATGAGCAGTTCTTC. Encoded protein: CASSPTPGTSYNEQFF.